This T cell receptor beta chain originates from a study of cytomegalovirus exposure and HLA in healthy donors. Broader study findings: Some V segments (TRBV6-2 and TRBV6-3 among them) were excluded as indistinguishable.

The PCR employed 60 Vbeta primers together with 13 Jbeta primers. Assay: immunoSEQ multiplex PCR; the TCRdb copy retains only in-frame clones and omits some. The sample gives some 97,000 clones, around 83% of which show up once; 1.2% is in the top ten. This clone has only one observation. The antigen remains unidentified. This CDR3 contains 14 residues. Germline CDR1 and CDR2: SEHNR and FQNEAQ (reference sequence). Sample: PBMCs. The rearrangement uses TRBV7-9 and TRBJ2-5; TRBD2 might be the D (5 bases). The J call could be wrong; TRBJ2-7 is a better fit for the DNA end. This clonotype was obtained from a woman aged 18-30 years in good health and CMV-seronegative. CDR3 protein: CASSQTGNNYEQYF. The CDR3 DNA sequence: TGTGCCAGCAGCCAAACCGGGAACAACTACGAGCAGTACTTC.